This T cell receptor (beta chain) comes out of a study of T cells in Graves' hyperthyroidism and ophthalmopathy (dated by TCRdb to between 2019 and 2020). Background on the whole study: Peripheral blood was collected at initial diagnosis, before any treatment. A discovery cohort of roughly 96 patients, about 40 with Graves' ophthalmopathy and 55 to 65 with stable Graves' hyperthyroidism, was used to find distinguishing TCR V-J signatures. In addition, the study compared T-cell repertoires in thyroid tissue and in blood from roughly six Graves' hyperthyroidism patients. The paper describes TCR Vbeta CDR3 sequencing of some 130 peripheral blood samples, made up of about 40 ophthalmopathy patients, 70 to 75 hyperthyroidism patients and around 17 progressor patients. After sampling, hyperthyroidism patients received methimazole starting at 30 mg daily, and ophthalmopathy patients received high-dose intravenous methylprednisolone. Whether ophthalmopathy could be predicted prospectively was tested in an independent validation cohort made up of 18 to 20 hyperthyroidism patients plus 17 patients who later progressed to ophthalmopathy. The roughly 94 discovery patients were randomly divided into training and test sets at a 7:3 ratio.

Ophthalmopathy patients had moderately to severely active disease, Clinical Activity Score of at least 3, NOSPECS grade of at least 4, and duration under 3 months. The study excluded patients with uncontrolled infections, other autoimmune diseases, pregnancy or lactation. Diagnoses were based on clinical symptoms, serum thyroxine and TRAb, thyroid ultrasound and orbital computed tomography. Ficoll-Paque density gradient centrifugation was used to isolate PBMCs from about 9 ml of fresh peripheral blood. Total RNA was extracted with Trizol reagent, and quality was checked on an Agilent 2100 Bioanalyzer. About this clonotype itself: The antigen this receptor binds is unknown. Base quality data are lacking; no much larger clone is found one base away.

TCR beta CDR3 regions were amplified from RNA transcripts. The TCR CDR3 was subjected to a first round of RT-PCR using the HTBI primer set and the Qiagen OneStep RT-PCR kit. A second multiplex PCR round built the libraries, followed by size selection and purification. Libraries were sequenced paired-end with 100 bp reads on an Illumina HiSeq2000. As for the original processing: SOAPnuke was used to process the raw data, with reads discarded if the reads contained adapters or uncalled bases, had a mean Phred below 15, or lacked an exact constant-primer or identifier match. High-quality paired reads were merged with COPE v1.2.5, and unique nucleotide sequences were defined as clonotypes. MiTCR v1.1 was used to align the clonotypes against IMGT TRBV, TRBD and TRBJ reference segments. The analysis included only V-J combinations with a frequency above 0.0001, which together covered approximately 99% of the repertoires. A TCS score was defined as the ratio of F50 (clonal expansion) to E x V (chaos), with BLOSUM62-based TCRdist applied between CDR3 peptides within each V-J. Welch's t-statistics and random forest reduced just over 500 V-J features to around 14, which were used in a naive Bayes classifier (R e1071). The Morisita-Horn index was used to measure how similar the thyroid and blood repertoires were. The raw public reads went through TCRdb reprocessing: fastp at Q25, MiXCR clone calling, in-frame beta chains kept. Rows are unified per CDR3 protein, each entry keeping the most common DNA and genes. The V and J calls and clone size come from TCRdb's table, not from the authors' own analysis. The sample profile shows 550,000 to 700,000 distinct CDR3 sequences; roughly 14% of them were found once. The ten largest clonotypes hold about 4% of the sample.

The CDR3 measures 15 amino acids from cysteine to phenylalanine. Only the CDR3 portion is preserved as DNA: 45 bases, with reading frame beginning at the first base. Trimming accounts for 5 bases at V and 4 bases at J, while the number of junction bases matched to no gene is 6. CDR1 is given as SGHAT and CDR2 as FQDESV, both from the germline V gene (reference sequence). The paper's findings and limits, for the study overall: Most expanded thyroid clonotypes (frequency above 0.001) were also found in blood, which suggests that blood repertoires may mirror thyroid immune responses. A 13 V-J signature model separated ophthalmopathy from stable hyperthyroidism, with approximately 86% sensitivity and roughly 82% specificity in cross-validation and 80%/75% in testing. In validation, progression to ophthalmopathy was predicted by the model with almost 71% sensitivity and 72.22% specificity, a median of approximately 6.5 months before onset. Sample size was not statistically predetermined, and blinding of investigators to group allocation was not performed.

The sequenced sample consisted of blood. The TCR sequence derives from a woman aged 40 to 49 with Graves' ophthalmopathy. The rearranged chain carries TRBV11-1 and TRBJ2-2, and 8 junctional nucleotides match TRBD2. CDR3 region: CASSPIAGTTGELFF. Read as DNA, the sequence is TGTGCCAGCAGCCCCATAGCGGGAACCACCGGGGAGCTGTTTTTT.